This TCR beta chain is drawn from a study of radiotherapy plus CTLA-4 blockade in lung cancer. Produced via immunoSEQ multiplex PCR; TCRdb's table is partial and in-frame only. The table lists approximately 80,000 clones, 60% to 85% of them singletons. The sequences come from peripheral blood, collected from a patient treated with radiotherapy plus ipilimumab. This TCR derives from a human donor with non-small cell lung cancer whose response to radiotherapy plus ipilimumab could not be evaluated. Some clones in this sample may be carry-over from other donors' samples.

This CDR3 is CASSPREGLNTEAFF. CDR3 nucleotides: TGCGCCAGCAGCCCCCGAGAGGGTTTGAACACTGAAGCTTTCTTT. The genes are TRBV5-1 and TRBJ1-1; no definite D call. The CDR3 loop spans 15 amino acids. V was cut by 4 bases and J by 0 bases, with 13 bases left in between. The V gene's germline CDR1 is SGHRS and CDR2 YFSETQ.